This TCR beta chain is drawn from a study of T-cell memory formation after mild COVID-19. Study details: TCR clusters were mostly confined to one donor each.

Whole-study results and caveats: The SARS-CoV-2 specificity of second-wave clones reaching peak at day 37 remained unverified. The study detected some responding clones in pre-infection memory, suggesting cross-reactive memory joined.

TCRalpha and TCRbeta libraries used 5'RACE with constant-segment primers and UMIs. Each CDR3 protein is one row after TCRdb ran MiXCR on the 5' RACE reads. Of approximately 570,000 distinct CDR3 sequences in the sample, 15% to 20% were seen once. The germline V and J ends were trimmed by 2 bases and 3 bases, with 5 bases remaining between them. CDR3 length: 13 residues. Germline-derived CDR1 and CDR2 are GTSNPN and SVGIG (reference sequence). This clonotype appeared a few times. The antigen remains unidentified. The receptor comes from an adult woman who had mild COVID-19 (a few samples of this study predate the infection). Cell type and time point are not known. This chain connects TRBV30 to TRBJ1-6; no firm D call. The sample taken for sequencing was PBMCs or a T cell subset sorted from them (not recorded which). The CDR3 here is CAWSSGYNSPLHF. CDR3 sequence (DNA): TGTGCCTGGAGTTCAGGCTATAATTCACCCCTCCACTTT.